Listed below are T cell receptor beta chains from one sample, sequenced in a study of T-cell reconstitution after alpha-beta-depleted transplantation in children. TCRdb passed the PCR reads through MiXCR, listing each CDR3 protein once. The repertoire holds around 670,000 distinct CDR3 sequences, with roughly 13% as singletons. This specimen consisted of PBMCs, obtained before TCRalphabeta/CD19-depleted stem cell transplant. The receptors come from a girl aged 2-10 years with congenital amegakaryocytic thrombocytopenia, due to receive a stem cell transplant. CDR3s include the opening cysteine and the closing phenylalanine or tryptophan. The D gene is left open where the match is weak. Size is omitted from some rows. Given values are once, few, many or a class for expanded clones.

DNA: TGCAGTGCGAGAGTAGCGGGAGCGATCACCGGGGAGCTGTTTTTT
CDR3: CSARVAGAITGELFF
length: 15
size: many
J: TRBJ2-2
D: TRBD2
V: TRBV20-1

DNA: TGTGCCAGCAGCTTGTGGGGCGTTAATTCACCCCTCCACTTT
CDR3: CASSLWGVNSPLHF
length: 14
size: few
J: TRBJ1-6
D: -
V: TRBV5-4

DNA: TGCAGCGCCACTTTAGGGGGCGAGGGCACTGAAGCTTTCTTT
CDR3: CSATLGGEGTEAFF
length: 14
size: many
J: TRBJ1-1
D: TRBD1
V: TRBV29-1

DNA: TGTGCCAGCAGTTTATCCACAGGGGGCCTAAACTATGGCTACACCTTC
CDR3: CASSLSTGGLNYGYTF
length: 16
size: -
J: TRBJ1-2
D: TRBD1
V: TRBV27

DNA: TGTGCCAGTAGTATCCCTAGGGATGAGCAGTTCTTC
CDR3: CASSIPRDEQFF
length: 12
size: many
J: TRBJ2-1
D: -
V: TRBV19

DNA: TGCGCCAGCAGCTTGACGGGAAGGGGGTTTGAGCCCCAGCATTTT
CDR3: CASSLTGRGFEPQHF
length: 15
size: many
J: TRBJ1-5
D: -
V: TRBV5-1

DNA: TGCGCCAGCAGCTTGGTGGTTTCCTCTGGGGCCAACGTCCTGACTTTC
CDR3: CASSLVVSSGANVLTF
length: 16
size: many
J: TRBJ2-6
D: -
V: TRBV5-1

DNA: TGCGCCAGCAGTGAGTCGATGGCTAGCGGGAGGTCAGATACGCAGTATTTT
CDR3: CASSESMASGRSDTQYF
length: 17
size: -
J: TRBJ2-3
D: TRBD2
V: TRBV10-1

DNA: TGCTGTGCTCCTCTAGGCCAGGGGGCGACGGGGGGAAACACCATATATTTT
CDR3: CCAPLGQGATGGNTIYF
length: 17
size: -
J: TRBJ1-3
D: TRBD1
V: TRBV20-1

DNA: TGCGCCAGCACCTTCGGGTTAAGAACCGGGGAGCTGTTTTTT
CDR3: CASTFGLRTGELFF
length: 14
size: many
J: TRBJ2-2
D: -
V: TRBV5-1

DNA: TGTGCCAGCAGTTCTGTACGAATAGCGGGAGGGTTGGATGAGCAGTTCTTC
CDR3: CASSSVRIAGGLDEQFF
length: 17
size: few
J: TRBJ2-1
D: TRBD2
V: TRBV28

DNA: TGCGCCAGCAGCCCCTCGCGAAGGGAGGAGACCCAGTACTTC
CDR3: CASSPSRREETQYF
length: 14
size: many
J: TRBJ2-5
D: -
V: TRBV4-1

DNA: TGTGCCAGCTCACCGGTGGTTGGACAAAGATCCGGTTTAGATTATGGCTACACCTTC
CDR3: CASSPVVGQRSGLDYGYTF
length: 19
size: -
J: TRBJ1-2
D: -
V: TRBV18

DNA: TGTGGCAGCAGACCTATTGCTAGAGGTGGGCATGAGCAGTACTTC
CDR3: CGSRPIARGGHEQYF
length: 15
size: many
J: TRBJ2-7
D: -
V: TRBV6-1

DNA: TGTGCCAGCAGTTTTGGGGGACCGGGAGCAAGACAGTACTTC
CDR3: CASSFGGPGARQYF
length: 14
size: -
J: TRBJ2-4
D: -
V: TRBV12-3/TRBV12-4

DNA: TGTGCCAGCAGCTCCAAACTAGCGGGAGGGCCCTGCGAGCAGTACTTC
CDR3: CASSSKLAGGPCEQYF
length: 16
size: -
J: TRBJ2-7
D: TRBD2
V: TRBV7-6

DNA: TGCAGTGCCCCGGGGGAGCCCCGTGTAAATGAGCAGTTCTTC
CDR3: CSAPGEPRVNEQFF
length: 14
size: many
J: TRBJ2-1
D: -
V: TRBV20-1

DNA: TGTGCCAGCAGTGCGGGAGTCGCAGATACGCAGTATTTT
CDR3: CASSAGVADTQYF
length: 13
size: -
J: TRBJ2-3
D: -
V: TRBV6-1

DNA: TGCAGCGTTGGGACAGGGGGCGAGCAGTACTTC
CDR3: CSVGTGGEQYF
length: 11
size: few
J: TRBJ2-7
D: TRBD1
V: TRBV29-1

DNA: TGTGCCAGCAGTTATGGGCAGCCCTATGGCTACACCTTC
CDR3: CASSYGQPYGYTF
length: 13
size: many
J: TRBJ1-2
D: -
V: TRBV6-5

DNA: TGTGCCAGCAGCTTAGGGACTAGCGGGAGGGCCTCGGTTGGTGAGCAGTTCTTC
CDR3: CASSLGTSGRASVGEQFF
length: 18
size: few
J: TRBJ2-1
D: TRBD2
V: TRBV11-3

DNA: TGTGCCAGCAGCTACTCCTCCGGGACCGTGAACGAGCAGTACTTC
CDR3: CASSYSSGTVNEQYF
length: 15
size: few
J: TRBJ2-7
D: -
V: TRBV7-8

DNA: TGCAGCGTTGAGAGTCAGAGCACCGGGGAGCTGTTTTTT
CDR3: CSVESQSTGELFF
length: 13
size: many
J: TRBJ2-2
D: -
V: TRBV29-1

DNA: TGTGCCAGCAGTTCAACCCTAGCGATCTCCTACAATGAGCAGTTCTTC
CDR3: CASSSTLAISYNEQFF
length: 16
size: -
J: TRBJ2-1
D: -
V: TRBV12-3/TRBV12-4

DNA: TGTGCCAGCAGTTTAGCTCCGGGCGTGGTTGAGACCCAGTACTTC
CDR3: CASSLAPGVVETQYF
length: 15
size: many
J: TRBJ2-5
D: -
V: TRBV12-3/TRBV12-4

DNA: TGCAGCGTAGGGACAGGCGACAACACTGAAGCTTTCTTT
CDR3: CSVGTGDNTEAFF
length: 13
size: many
J: TRBJ1-1
D: TRBD1
V: TRBV29-1

DNA: TGTGCCAGCAGCCCCTCAACAGGATTCGCCTACGAGCAGTACTTC
CDR3: CASSPSTGFAYEQYF
length: 15
size: -
J: TRBJ2-7
D: -
V: TRBV7-2

DNA: TGTGCCATCAAGGAAGCGAACGACTACGAGCAGTACTTC
CDR3: CAIKEANDYEQYF
length: 13
size: many
J: TRBJ2-7
D: -
V: TRBV10-3

DNA: TGTGCCAGCAGTTTTCAAGCTAGCGGGAGCTTCGAGCAGTTCTTC
CDR3: CASSFQASGSFEQFF
length: 15
size: many
J: TRBJ2-1
D: TRBD2
V: TRBV12-3/TRBV12-4

DNA: TGTGCCAGCAGCTCCCAAATGATTGGGGCAGGCTACACCGGGGAGCTGTTTTTT
CDR3: CASSSQMIGAGYTGELFF
length: 18
size: few
J: TRBJ2-2
D: -
V: TRBV11-2

DNA: TGCGCCAGCAGCTGGGGAGTTGCTGGACTAGCGGAGAGCTCCTACGAGCAGTACTTC
CDR3: CASSWGVAGLAESSYEQYF
length: 19
size: few
J: TRBJ2-7
D: TRBD2
V: TRBV5-1

DNA: TGCAGTGCTCCGGGACCAAAGGGGGAGACCCAGTACTTC
CDR3: CSAPGPKGETQYF
length: 13
size: many
J: TRBJ2-5
D: -
V: TRBV20-1

DNA: TGCAGTGCTAGAGGGGCGACGGACGAAACTGATAACTATGGCTACACCTTC
CDR3: CSARGATDETDNYGYTF
length: 17
size: few
J: TRBJ1-2
D: -
V: TRBV20-1

DNA: TGCAGTGCTAGGGAGACTAGCGGGAGAACCTCTAGCTCCTACGAGCAGTACTTC
CDR3: CSARETSGRTSSSYEQYF
length: 18
size: -
J: TRBJ2-7
D: TRBD2
V: TRBV20-1

DNA: TGTGCCAGCAGACTCGGGAGTTTGACAGATACGCAGTATTTT
CDR3: CASRLGSLTDTQYF
length: 14
size: -
J: TRBJ2-3
D: -
V: TRBV12-3/TRBV12-4

DNA: TGCGCCAGCAGCTTGGAGGCGGCCGGGGAGCTGTTTTTT
CDR3: CASSLEAAGELFF
length: 13
size: many
J: TRBJ2-2
D: -
V: TRBV5-1

DNA: TGCAGTGCCACCTTCGCGGGGAACACCGGGGAGCTGTTTTTT
CDR3: CSATFAGNTGELFF
length: 14
size: -
J: TRBJ2-2
D: -
V: TRBV20-1

DNA: TGTGCCATCAGTGAGTCTCTTGTGAGAGGGGATGAAGCTTTCTTT
CDR3: CAISESLVRGDEAFF
length: 15
size: many
J: TRBJ1-1
D: -
V: TRBV10-3

DNA: TGCGCCAGCAGCCGGGCCGGGACGAGGGAAACATACAATGAGCAGTTCTTC
CDR3: CASSRAGTRETYNEQFF
length: 17
size: few
J: TRBJ2-1
D: -
V: TRBV5-1

DNA: TGTGCCAGCAGTTGGATAGCGGGAGAAAGCAATGAGCAGTTCTTC
CDR3: CASSWIAGESNEQFF
length: 15
size: -
J: TRBJ2-1
D: TRBD2
V: TRBV27

DNA: TGCGCCAGCAGCTCAGCCGGGACTAGCGTATCCTACGAGCAGTACTTC
CDR3: CASSSAGTSVSYEQYF
length: 16
size: many
J: TRBJ2-7
D: TRBD2
V: TRBV5-1

DNA: TGCGCCAGCAGCTTGGGATCTAGCGGCGACAATGAGCAGTTCTTC
CDR3: CASSLGSSGDNEQFF
length: 15
size: many
J: TRBJ2-1
D: TRBD2
V: TRBV5-1

DNA: TGTGCCAGCAGCTTACGAGGGGAAGCGGGAGTCGCGCAGTATTTT
CDR3: CASSLRGEAGVAQYF
length: 15
size: -
J: TRBJ2-3
D: TRBD2
V: TRBV7-2

DNA: TGTGCCAGCAGCTCCCCTGAGTTTGGCTGGGATGAGCAGTTCTTC
CDR3: CASSSPEFGWDEQFF
length: 15
size: many
J: TRBJ2-1
D: -
V: TRBV7-9

DNA: TGCAGTGCTGCCGGCCCCCGGGGGTTCCATTCACCCCTCCACTTT
CDR3: CSAAGPRGFHSPLHF
length: 15
size: many
J: TRBJ1-6
D: -
V: TRBV20-1

DNA: TGTGCCAGCAGTTCCGCTGTTATGCACTACGAGCAGTACTTC
CDR3: CASSSAVMHYEQYF
length: 14
size: many
J: TRBJ2-7
D: -
V: TRBV6-5

DNA: TGCAGCGTTCGTGTCGCCGGGGAGCTGTTTTTT
CDR3: CSVRVAGELFF
length: 11
size: many
J: TRBJ2-2
D: -
V: TRBV29-1

DNA: TGCAGCGTTGAATTACGAGGTACCTACAATGAGCAGTTCTTC
CDR3: CSVELRGTYNEQFF
length: 14
size: many
J: TRBJ2-1
D: -
V: TRBV29-1

DNA: TGTGCCAGCAGCTTAGATTATACTAGCGGGATTGATGAGCAGTTCTTC
CDR3: CASSLDYTSGIDEQFF
length: 16
size: -
J: TRBJ2-1
D: TRBD2
V: TRBV7-7

DNA: TGCAGTGCTAACCGAGGGCCTACAGATACGCAGTATTTT
CDR3: CSANRGPTDTQYF
length: 13
size: -
J: TRBJ2-3
D: -
V: TRBV20-1

DNA: TGTGCCAGCAGCTCTCACAATTATGAAAAACTGTTTTTT
CDR3: CASSSHNYEKLFF
length: 13
size: few
J: TRBJ1-4
D: -
V: TRBV5-6

DNA: TGCGCCAGCAGCCAGGATCCCGCTAGCACAGATACGCAGTATTTT
CDR3: CASSQDPASTDTQYF
length: 15
size: many
J: TRBJ2-3
D: -
V: TRBV5-1

DNA: TGTGCCAGCAGCTCAAGACTAGCGGGAGGGCCCGGGTATGAGCAGTTCTTC
CDR3: CASSSRLAGGPGYEQFF
length: 17
size: few
J: TRBJ2-1
D: TRBD2
V: TRBV5-6

DNA: TGTGCCAGCAGTTCGGACTACTACCAAGAGACCCAGTACTTC
CDR3: CASSSDYYQETQYF
length: 14
size: many
J: TRBJ2-5
D: -
V: TRBV12-3/TRBV12-4

DNA: TGTGCCAGCAGCATCCACTGGACGGGACAGGGAAGCACAGATACGCAGTATTTT
CDR3: CASSIHWTGQGSTDTQYF
length: 18
size: many
J: TRBJ2-3
D: -
V: TRBV21-1